These 18 T cell receptor beta chains originate from one sample sequenced in a study of cytomegalovirus exposure and HLA in healthy donors. The PCR had 60 Vbeta and 13 Jbeta primers. Using immunoSEQ multiplex PCR, the repertoire was profiled, and TCRdb retains in-frame clones only, with some absent. Of 200,000 to 250,000 clones listed, approximately 81% are singletons. The sequenced sample consisted of PBMCs. The source is a girl aged 2 to 9 in good health and CMV-seronegative.

This sequence joins TRBV30 and TRBJ2-7; D is undetermined. Germline V gives CDR1 GTSNPN, CDR2 SVGIG (reference sequence). V dropped 7 bases and J dropped 2 bases, with 12 bases sitting between them. There are 12 residues in the CDR3. In nucleotides, the CDR3 is TGTGCCTTCCGGGTTGCCACCTACGAGCAGTACTTC. It encodes CAFRVATYEQYF.

The V call is TRBV10-3, the J call TRBJ2-7; TRBD1 agrees at 7 bases. The V gene end was trimmed by 6 bases and the J gene end by 2 bases; junction bases not matched to a gene: 7. The CDR3 sequence is 14 residues long. Germline CDR1 ENHRY, CDR2 SYGVKD. CDR3 nucleotides: TGTGCCATCAGCCACCGGGACAGACCCTACGAGCAGTACTTC. It yields the protein CAISHRDRPYEQYF.

J is TRBJ2-6 and V is TRBV19, with 7 bases lining up with TRBD2. Germline CDR1 is LNHDA and CDR2 is SQIVND (reference sequence). The trim removed 3 bases at V and 4 bases at J, leaving 3 bases unmatched. The CDR3 consists of 15 residues. The CDR3 reads CASSMGGLGANVLTF. The CDR3 DNA reads as TGTGCCAGTAGTATGGGAGGGCTCGGGGCCAACGTCCTGACTTTC. The variable domain in full, completed from reference TRBV19 and TRBJ2-6, reads DGGITQSPKYLFRKEGQNVTLSCEQNLNHDAMYWYRQDPGQGLRLIYYSQIVNDFQKGDIAEGYSVSREKKESFPLTVTSAQKNPTAFYLCASSMGGLGANVLTFGAGSRLTVL.

The V and J genes are TRBV4-2 and TRBJ2-3, with a weak D call TRBD2 (6 bases). Per germline, CDR1 LGHNA and CDR2 YNFKEQ. This CDR3 has 18 residues. Trimming pared 1 base from V and 0 bases from J, leaving 17 bases between. CDR3 bases: TGTGCCAGCAGCCAAGGAACGAGACGGAGGGAGAGCACAGATACGCAGTATTTT. It specifies CASSQGTRRRESTDTQYF.

The CDR3 sequence is CAGGGTGNTIYF. For the CDR3, the DNA is TGTGCCGGGGGGGGAACTGGAAACACCATATATTTT. The rearrangement uses TRBV2 and TRBJ1-3; weak D call: TRBD1 (5 bases). Germline CDR1 reads SNHLY; CDR2 reads FYNNEI. The CDR3 is 12 residues long. The germline V and J ends were trimmed by 11 bases and 2 bases, with 10 bases remaining between them.

CDR3 amino acids: CASRSNQPQHF. The CDR3 coding sequence is TGTGCCAGCAGATCAAATCAGCCCCAGCATTTT. The chain carries TRBV6-6 and TRBJ1-5; D is ambiguous. Germline lookup yields CDR1 MNHNY and CDR2 SVGAGI (reference sequence). The CDR3 has 11 amino acids. With 6 bases removed from V and 4 bases from J, the gap between germline ends came to 4 bases.

CDR3 loop: CASSQIQDYGYTF. The CDR3 region has the DNA TGTGCCAGCTCCCAAATCCAGGACTATGGCTACACCTTC. The chain links TRBV18 to TRBJ1-2; D is unresolved. CDR1 KGHSH and CDR2 LQKENI come from the germline V gene. V lost 6 bases and J 3 bases, leaving 11 bases between the germline ends. This CDR3 comprises 13 residues.

This rearrangement joins TRBV6-5 to TRBJ1-6; TRBD1 matches 10 bases. The CDR3 covers 15 residues. Per the germline V gene, CDR1 is MNHEY and CDR2 is SVGAGI. The J segment lost 3 bases and the V segment lost 4 bases, leaving 0 bases of the junction unmatched. In DNA, the CDR3 is TGTGCCAGCAGTTGGACAGGGGGCTATAATTCACCCCTCCACTTT. As protein: CASSWTGGYNSPLHF.

This sequence joins TRBV2 and TRBJ2-3; 8 positions match TRBD2. CDR3 length: 14 residues. With 4 bases clipped from V and 3 bases from J, the junction kept 3 bases outside the gene matches. Germline assignment: CDR1 SNHLY and CDR2 FYNNEI. The CDR3: CASSGVAGTDTQYF. The CDR3 nucleotides read TGTGCCAGCAGTGGGGTAGCGGGGACAGATACGCAGTATTTT.

This chain connects TRBV5-1 to TRBJ2-3; D is possibly TRBD2 (7 bases). V was pared by 7 bases and J by 5 bases, with 20 bases between. Germline values: CDR1 SGHRS, CDR2 YFSETQ. The CDR3 runs 15 residues. The CDR3 DNA sequence: TGCGCCAGCCGGTATGGGGGGGCGAGAGGAGATACGCAGTATTTT. The encoded protein is CASRYGGARGDTQYF. The whole variable domain, remainder taken from reference TRBV5-1 and TRBJ2-3, is KAGVTQTPRYLIKTRGQQVTLSCSPISGHRSVSWYQQTPGQGLQFLFEYFSETQRNKGNFPGRFSGRQFSNSRSEMNVSTLELGDSALYLCASRYGGARGDTQYFGPGTRLTVL.

The genes are TRBV19 and TRBJ1-3; D not resolved. Deletions cut 0 bases from V and 0 bases from J, with 6 bases between. This CDR3 comprises 15 residues. Germline assignment: CDR1 LNHDA and CDR2 SQIVND (reference sequence). The CDR3 region is CASSIDADSGNTIYF. For the CDR3, the DNA is TGTGCCAGTAGTATAGATGCGGACTCTGGAAACACCATATATTTT.

The rearrangement joins TRBV11-2 to TRBJ2-1; D call uncertain. The CDR3 loop spans 14 amino acids. V lost 3 bases and J lost 6, with 12 bases in between. Germline V gives CDR1 SGHAT, CDR2 FQNNGV. CDR3 DNA: TGTGCCAGCAGCTTGATGGCCCGTTCCAATGAGCAGTTCTTC. Translation: CASSLMARSNEQFF.

J is TRBJ1-3 and V is TRBV6-5; D gene ambiguous. Per the germline V gene, CDR1 is MNHEY and CDR2 is SVGAGI. The germline V and J ends were trimmed by 6 bases and 2 bases, with 8 bases remaining between them. CDR3 length equals 13 residues. The DNA for the CDR3 is TGTGCCAGCAGCCCCTCCCCTGGAAACACCATATATTTT. Translating it yields CASSPSPGNTIYF.

The gene calls are TRBV2 and TRBJ2-2; D may be TRBD2 (7 bases). Germline-derived CDR1 and CDR2 are SNHLY and FYNNEI. CDR3 length equals 15 residues. Deletions cut 3 bases from V and 6 bases from J, with 14 bases between. CDR3 region: CASSDGEGGAGELFF. DNA of the CDR3: TGTGCCAGCAGTGACGGAGAGGGGGGGGCCGGGGAGCTGTTTTTT.

The chain joins TRBV28 to TRBJ1-4; D is uncertain. Trimming stripped 7 bases from V and 0 bases from J, with 12 bases between. The CDR3 sequence is 15 residues long. Looked up from germline, CDR1 is MDHEN and CDR2 is SYDVKM. Written as DNA, the CDR3 is TGTGCCAGCAACCCTGCAGTTGCAACTAATGAAAAACTGTTTTTT. Its translation: CASNPAVATNEKLFF.

The chain couples TRBV10-3 to TRBJ1-1; D is uncertain. CDR1 and CDR2 (germline): ENHRY, SYGVKD. Between the trimmed V and J ends, which lost 2 bases and 5 bases, there was a span of 6 bases. The CDR3 covers 12 residues. The DNA of the CDR3 is TGTGCCATCAGTGAGCGGGAAACTGAAGCTTTCTTT. It is translated as CAISERETEAFF.

The chain couples TRBV4-2 to TRBJ2-7; possible D gene TRBD1, 6 bases. Germline loops: CDR1 LGHNA, CDR2 YNFKEQ. This CDR3 spans 14 amino acids. Between the trimmed V and J ends, which lost 3 bases and 2 bases, there was a span of 11 bases. The CDR3 is CASSHPDRPYEQYF. Here the CDR3 DNA reads TGTGCCAGCAGCCACCCGGACAGACCCTACGAGCAGTACTTC.

The chain employs TRBV7-2 and TRBJ2-3; TRBD2 is a possible D gene (7 bases). Looked up from germline, CDR1 is SGHTA and CDR2 is FQGNSA. This CDR3 is built from 15 residues. V shed 8 bases and J shed 6 bases, with 21 bases lying between them. This CDR3 reads CASPLRGAPRDTQYF. In DNA, the CDR3 is TGTGCCAGCCCTCTTCGGGGGGCCCCACGGGATACGCAGTATTTT.